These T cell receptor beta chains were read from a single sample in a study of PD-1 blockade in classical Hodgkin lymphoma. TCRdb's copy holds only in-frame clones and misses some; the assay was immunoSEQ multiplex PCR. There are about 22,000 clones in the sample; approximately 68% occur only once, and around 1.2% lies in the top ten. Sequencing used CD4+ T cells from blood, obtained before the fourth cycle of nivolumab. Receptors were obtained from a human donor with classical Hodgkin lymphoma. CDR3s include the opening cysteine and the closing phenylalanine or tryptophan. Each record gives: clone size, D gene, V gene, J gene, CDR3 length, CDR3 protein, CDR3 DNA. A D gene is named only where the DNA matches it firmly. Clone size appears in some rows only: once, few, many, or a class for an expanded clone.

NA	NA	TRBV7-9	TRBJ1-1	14	CASSYGTIGTEAFF	TGTGCCAGCAGTTATGGGACGATCGGCACTGAAGCTTTCTTT
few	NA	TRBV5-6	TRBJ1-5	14	CASSKDRNNQPQHF	TGTGCCAGCAGCAAGGACAGAAATAATCAGCCCCAGCATTTT
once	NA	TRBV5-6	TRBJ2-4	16	CASSFQRGAGIDIQYF	TGTGCCAGCAGCTTTCAACGGGGGGCTGGGATTGACATTCAGTACTTC
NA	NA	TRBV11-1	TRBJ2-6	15	CASSLDPLGANVLTF	TGTGCCAGCAGCTTAGACCCCTTGGGGGCCAACGTCCTGACTTTC
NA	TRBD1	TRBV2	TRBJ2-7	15	CASSVETGGGGEQYF	TGTGCCAGCAGTGTAGAGACAGGGGGCGGAGGCGAGCAGTACTTC
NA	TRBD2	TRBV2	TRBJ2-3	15	CASRETGLATDTQYF	TGTGCCAGCAGGGAGACGGGACTAGCCACAGATACGCAGTATTTT
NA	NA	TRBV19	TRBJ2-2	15	CASSNGGQGTGELFF	TGTGCCAGTAGTAATGGCGGTCAGGGCACCGGGGAGCTGTTTTTT
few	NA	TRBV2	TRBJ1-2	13	CASSGRGGYGYTF	TGTGCCAGCAGTGGCAGGGGAGGCTATGGCTACACCTTC
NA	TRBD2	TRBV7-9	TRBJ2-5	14	CASSYRLAQETQYF	TGTGCCAGCAGCTATAGACTAGCACAAGAGACCCAGTACTTC
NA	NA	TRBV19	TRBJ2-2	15	CASSTTPGNTGELFF	TGTGCCAGTAGTACCACACCCGGGAACACCGGGGAGCTGTTTTTT
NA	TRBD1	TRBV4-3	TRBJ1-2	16	CASSQVRTGGGYGYTF	TGCGCCAGCAGCCAAGTGAGGACAGGGGGCGGTTATGGCTACACCTTC
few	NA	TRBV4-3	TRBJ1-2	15	CASSPGGGGLRGYTF	TGCGCCAGCAGCCCGGGAGGCGGGGGCTTAAGAGGCTACACCTTC
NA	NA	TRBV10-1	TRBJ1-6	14	CASTNNQQVQGLHF	TGCGCCAGCACTAACAACCAGCAGGTCCAGGGCCTCCACTTT
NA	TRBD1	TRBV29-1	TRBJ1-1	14	CSVGRGQGTSEAFF	TGCAGCGTTGGCCGAGGACAGGGGACCTCTGAAGCTTTCTTT
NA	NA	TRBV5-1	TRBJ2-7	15	CASSATGVTSYEQYF	TGCGCCAGCAGCGCGACCGGGGTCACATCCTACGAGCAGTACTTC
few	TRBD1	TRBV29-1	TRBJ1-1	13	CSAKQGTNTEAFF	TGCAGCGCCAAACAGGGGACGAACACTGAAGCTTTCTTT
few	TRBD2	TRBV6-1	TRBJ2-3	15	CASSRLAEGTDTQYF	TGTGCCAGCAGTCGACTAGCGGAGGGGACAGATACGCAGTATTTT
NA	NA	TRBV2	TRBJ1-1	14	CASSEAPLGTEAFF	TGTGCCAGCAGTGAAGCCCCCCTTGGCACTGAAGCTTTCTTT
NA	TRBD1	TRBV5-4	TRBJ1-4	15	CASSLWGQGVEKLFF	TGTGCCAGCAGCTTGTGGGGACAGGGTGTTGAAAAACTGTTTTTT
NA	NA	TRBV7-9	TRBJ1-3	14	CASSLDSQGNTIYF	TGTGCCAGCAGCTTAGATTCGCAGGGAAACACCATATATTTT
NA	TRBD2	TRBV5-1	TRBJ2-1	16	CASSLGLAGARDEQFF	TGCGCCAGCAGCTTGGGACTAGCGGGGGCAAGGGATGAGCAGTTCTTC
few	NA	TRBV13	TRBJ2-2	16	CASSPFRDTYTGELFF	TGTGCCAGCAGCCCCTTCCGGGACACTTACACCGGGGAGCTGTTTTTT
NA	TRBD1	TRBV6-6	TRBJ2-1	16	CASSYEGQGKGNEQFF	TGTGCCAGCAGTTACGAAGGACAGGGGAAGGGCAATGAGCAGTTCTTC
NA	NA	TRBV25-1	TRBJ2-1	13	CASRAGRGNEQFF	TGTGCCAGCAGAGCCGGGCGGGGCAATGAGCAGTTCTTC
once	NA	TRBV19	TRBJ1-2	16	CASSISSGGWIAGYTF	TGTGCCAGTAGTATCTCCTCGGGGGGTTGGATTGCTGGCTACACCTTC
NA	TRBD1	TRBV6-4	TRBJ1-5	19	CASNHIEDRRGVSNQPQHF	TGTGCCAGCAACCACATCGAGGACAGGCGAGGGGTTAGCAATCAGCCCCAGCATTTT
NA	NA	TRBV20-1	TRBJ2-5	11	CSASTSRAQYF	TGCAGTGCTTCAACTAGCAGGGCCCAGTACTTC
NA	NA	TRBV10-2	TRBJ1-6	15	CASSYLEGRVSPLHF	TGCGCCAGCAGCTACCTAGAGGGAAGGGTTTCACCCCTCCACTTT
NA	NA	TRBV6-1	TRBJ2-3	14	CASSRQASTDTQYF	TGTGCCAGCAGCCGACAGGCGAGCACAGATACGCAGTATTTT
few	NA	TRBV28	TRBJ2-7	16	CASSLIVGVGLSEQYF	TGTGCCAGCAGTTTAATTGTAGGGGTCGGCCTAAGCGAGCAGTACTTC
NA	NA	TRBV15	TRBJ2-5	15	CATSRDKRSEKTQYF	TGTGCCACCAGCAGAGATAAGAGGAGTGAGAAGACCCAGTACTTC
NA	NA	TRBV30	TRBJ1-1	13	CAWSVRGNTEAFF	TGTGCCTGGAGTGTAAGGGGGAACACTGAAGCTTTCTTT
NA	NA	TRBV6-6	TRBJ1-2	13	CASSWGVWVGYTF	TGTGCCAGCTCTTGGGGGGTATGGGTTGGCTACACCTTC
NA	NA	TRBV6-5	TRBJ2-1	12	CASSYGAGAMFF	TGTGCCAGCAGTTACGGGGCAGGCGCAATGTTCTTC
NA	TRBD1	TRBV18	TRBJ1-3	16	CASSPEGQNSGNTIYF	TGTGCCAGCTCACCAGAGGGACAGAATTCTGGAAACACCATATATTTT
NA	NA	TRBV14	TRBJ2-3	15	CASSSFGGQIDTQYF	TGTGCCAGCAGCTCCTTTGGGGGGCAGATAGATACGCAGTATTTT
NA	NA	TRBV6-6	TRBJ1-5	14	CASSYRGDNQPQHF	TGTGCCAGCAGTTACCGAGGTGACAATCAGCCCCAGCATTTT
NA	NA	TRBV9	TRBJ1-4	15	CASSRSGIRNEKLFF	TGTGCCAGCAGCCGTTCCGGGATCCGAAATGAAAAACTGTTTTTT
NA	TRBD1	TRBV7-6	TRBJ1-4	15	CASSLFGQGVEKLFF	TGTGCCAGCAGCTTATTTGGACAGGGCGTCGAAAAACTGTTTTTT
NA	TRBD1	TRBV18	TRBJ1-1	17	CASSPLGQGIGDTEAFF	TGTGCCAGCTCACCACTTGGACAGGGGATAGGGGACACTGAAGCTTTCTTT
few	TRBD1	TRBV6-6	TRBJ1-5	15	CASSYGQGSNQPQHF	TGTGCCAGCAGTTACGGACAGGGAAGCAATCAGCCCCAGCATTTT
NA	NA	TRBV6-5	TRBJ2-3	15	CASSRSGVPTDTQYF	TGTGCCAGCAGTCGGTCGGGTGTCCCCACAGATACGCAGTATTTT